These T cell receptor beta chains were read from a single sample in a study of shared clonotypes between healthy human individuals. Clones were sequenced by immunoSEQ multiplex PCR, and TCRdb holds only the in-frame ones, with some missing. Among 740,000 or so clones listed, roughly 72% were seen once. Sequenced: memory CD4+ T cells sorted from blood. The origin of the receptors is a woman in her twenties or thirties in good health. CDR3s include the opening cysteine and the closing phenylalanine or tryptophan. Fields, in order: clone size, V gene, D gene, J gene, CDR3 DNA, CDR3 protein. A D gene is named only where the DNA matches it firmly. Clone size appears in some rows only: once, few, many, or a class for an expanded clone.

size: NA; V: TRBV5-4; D: NA; J: TRBJ2-7; DNA: TGTGCCAGCAGCCCGGGGCCTGGCCCCAGCGCCTACGAGCAGTACTTC; CDR3: CASSPGPGPSAYEQYF
size: once; V: TRBV7-2; D: NA; J: TRBJ1-2; DNA: TGTGCCAGTACTACCCGGCAGGTTAGGTCCGTTGGCTACACCTTC; CDR3: CASTTRQVRSVGYTF
size: NA; V: TRBV5-1; D: NA; J: TRBJ1-1; DNA: TGCGCCAGCAGTTTGGGTCGGGCGTCCACTGAAGCTTTCTTT; CDR3: CASSLGRASTEAFF
size: NA; V: TRBV10-3; D: NA; J: TRBJ1-2; DNA: TGTGCCATCAGTGATTTCCTCAGGGCGAGCTATGGCTACACCTTC; CDR3: CAISDFLRASYGYTF
size: many; V: TRBV2; D: NA; J: TRBJ1-3; DNA: TGTGCCAGCAGTTCCCCGGGGCAGGGAAACACCATATATTTT; CDR3: CASSSPGQGNTIYF
size: NA; V: TRBV5-1; D: TRBD2; J: TRBJ2-3; DNA: TGCGCCAGCAGCCCCCCCGCGGGGGTAGATACGCAGTATTTT; CDR3: CASSPPAGVDTQYF
size: NA; V: TRBV28; D: NA; J: TRBJ1-1; DNA: TGTGCCAGCAGTTTATCGCCAGGACAACAGAACACTGAAGCTTTCTTT; CDR3: CASSLSPGQQNTEAFF
size: NA; V: TRBV28; D: TRBD2; J: TRBJ2-7; DNA: TGTGCCAGCACAGCGGGAGGGAATTACGGCAACGAGCAGTACTTC; CDR3: CASTAGGNYGNEQYF
size: NA; V: TRBV11-2; D: NA; J: TRBJ2-7; DNA: TGTGCCAGCAGGGGACGGCGGGTCAACGATTCCTACGAGCAGTACTTC; CDR3: CASRGRRVNDSYEQYF
size: NA; V: TRBV19; D: NA; J: TRBJ2-2; DNA: TGTGCCAGTAGTATGATAGGGGCCGGGGAGCTGTTTTTT; CDR3: CASSMIGAGELFF
size: NA; V: TRBV6-1; D: NA; J: TRBJ2-7; DNA: TGTGCCAGCAAGGGTTACGGGGCTGGGTACGAGCAGTACTTC; CDR3: CASKGYGAGYEQYF
size: NA; V: TRBV27; D: TRBD2; J: TRBJ2-1; DNA: TGTGCCAGCAGTCCGGGACTAGCTCTAAGTGGCTACAATGAGCAGTTCTTC; CDR3: CASSPGLALSGYNEQFF
size: NA; V: TRBV7-9; D: TRBD2; J: TRBJ2-1; DNA: TGTGCCAGCACCGGGGAAGGGAGGGCCGTGTGGAATGAGCAGTTCTTC; CDR3: CASTGEGRAVWNEQFF
size: NA; V: TRBV10-2; D: NA; J: TRBJ2-5; DNA: TGCGCCAGCAGTGAGTCCTGGGGGCGCGTGGAGACCCAGTACTTC; CDR3: CASSESWGRVETQYF
size: once; V: TRBV21-1; D: NA; J: TRBJ1-2; DNA: TGTGCCAGCAGCAAAGTGGTGCGGGGCGGCTACACCTTC; CDR3: CASSKVVRGGYTF
size: NA; V: TRBV7-9; D: TRBD1; J: TRBJ1-2; DNA: TGTGCCAGCAGCTCCTGGGACCGGGACAGGGGGAGGAACTATGGCTACACCTTC; CDR3: CASSSWDRDRGRNYGYTF
size: NA; V: TRBV5-6; D: NA; J: TRBJ2-5; DNA: TGTGCCAGCAGCCGACCTAACAGTTACCAAGAGACCCAGTACTTC; CDR3: CASSRPNSYQETQYF
size: once; V: TRBV5-1; D: NA; J: TRBJ2-1; DNA: TGCGCCAGCAGCTTGGACCGGACAGCGTACAATGAGCAGTTCTTC; CDR3: CASSLDRTAYNEQFF
size: NA; V: TRBV7-2; D: NA; J: TRBJ2-3; DNA: TGTGCCAGCAGCCCTGACGGGGGCACCGATACGCAGTATTTT; CDR3: CASSPDGGTDTQYF
size: once; V: TRBV27; D: TRBD2; J: TRBJ2-3; DNA: TGTGCCACACTGGGTCCGGGACTAGGCACCGATACGCAGTATTTT; CDR3: CATLGPGLGTDTQYF
size: NA; V: TRBV28; D: TRBD2; J: TRBJ2-1; DNA: TGTGCCAGCAGCCAAGGACTAGCGGCGTGGGGTGAGCAGTTCTTC; CDR3: CASSQGLAAWGEQFF
size: NA; V: TRBV7-8; D: TRBD2; J: TRBJ2-7; DNA: TGTGCCAGCCTATTAGCTGCGGGAGGGCTCGGAGACTCCTACGAGCAGTACTTC; CDR3: CASLLAAGGLGDSYEQYF
size: once; V: TRBV2; D: TRBD2; J: TRBJ2-1; DNA: TGTGCCAGCAACGCCCAACTAGCGGGAGTGGTCTATGAGCAGTTCTTC; CDR3: CASNAQLAGVVYEQFF
size: once; V: TRBV19; D: NA; J: TRBJ1-1; DNA: TGTGCCAGTAGTGTAAGGGGGAGGACCACTGAAGCTTTCTTT; CDR3: CASSVRGRTTEAFF
size: NA; V: TRBV11-2; D: NA; J: TRBJ1-4; DNA: TGTGCCAGCAGCTCAAAACAGATTAATGAAAAACTGTTTTTT; CDR3: CASSSKQINEKLFF
size: NA; V: TRBV27; D: TRBD2; J: TRBJ2-3; DNA: TGTGCCAGCAGTTTGGCGGGAGTAGGGGATACGCAGTATTTT; CDR3: CASSLAGVGDTQYF
size: few; V: TRBV5-1; D: TRBD2; J: TRBJ2-3; DNA: TGCGCCAGCAGCTTGGAGGGAGCGGGGTACACAGATACGCAGTATTTT; CDR3: CASSLEGAGYTDTQYF
size: once; V: TRBV28; D: TRBD2; J: TRBJ2-7; DNA: TGTGCCAGCAGTTTGGGAGGGAGGCCTAGTTACGAGCAGTACTTC; CDR3: CASSLGGRPSYEQYF
size: NA; V: TRBV19; D: NA; J: TRBJ1-4; DNA: TGTGCCAGTAGTTTCCAACTGGGTGAAAAACTGTTTTTT; CDR3: CASSFQLGEKLFF
size: NA; V: TRBV10-3; D: TRBD2; J: TRBJ2-3; DNA: TGTGCCATCAGCCGTTTAGCGGGAGAGTTCACAGATACGCAGTATTTT; CDR3: CAISRLAGEFTDTQYF
size: NA; V: TRBV5-1; D: TRBD2; J: TRBJ2-1; DNA: TGCGCCAGCAGCTTGAGGCTGGCTAGCGGGAGGGCCCAGGGAGTGAATGAGCAGTTCTTC; CDR3: CASSLRLASGRAQGVNEQFF
size: NA; V: TRBV6-5; D: NA; J: TRBJ1-1; DNA: TGTGCCAGCAGACAGGAGACCTGGATGAACACTGAAGCTTTCTTT; CDR3: CASRQETWMNTEAFF
size: NA; V: TRBV5-1; D: TRBD2; J: TRBJ2-2; DNA: TGCGCCAGCAGCCCTGGACTAGCGGGAGTTTCCGGGGAGCTGTTTTTT; CDR3: CASSPGLAGVSGELFF